This T cell receptor beta chain emerged from a study of T cell repertoires in aging, cancer and after chemotherapy. About the study: Donor ages fell into six groups from 30 or younger up to 70 or older.

This clonotype has only a few counts. Its antigen is not identified. The study, taken as a whole, reports: These repertoire data do not allow conclusions about immunological memory after chemotherapy. Untreated cancer patients had significantly lower blood TCR diversity than age-matched healthy donors. In cancer patients, declining TCR diversity with age involved lost richness and lost evenness.

The V end lost 2 bases, the J end lost 3 bases, and 14 bases lay between the germline ends. The CDR3 is 16 amino acids. The germline gives CDR1 MNHEY, CDR2 SVGEGT. Amplification of TCR beta used genomic DNA extracted from peripheral blood. Rearranged V-D-J TRB sequences were amplified with a mixed TRB-A/B primer pool. MiXCR was run by TCRdb on the multiplex PCR reads, yielding one entry per CDR3 protein. Among approximately 1,200 distinct CDR3 sequences, less than 30% were seen once, and the ten largest hold around 93%. V gene TRBV6-2 or TRBV6-3 combines with J gene TRBJ1-5; D is undetermined. The sequenced sample consisted of blood. The sequence derives from a human donor with a blood cancer. In DNA form, the CDR3 reads TGTGCCAGCAGTTACGATCCGAGGACCAACAATCAGCCCCAGCATTTT. Translated, it gives CASSYDPRTNNQPQHF.